This T cell receptor (beta chain) was documented in a study of technical replicates of blood from several donors. Sequenced by immunoSEQ multiplex PCR; TCRdb stores in-frame clones only, minus some. The sample shows about 98,000 clones, almost 96% of them seen only once. The germline V gene encodes CDR1 LNHDA and CDR2 SQIVND (reference sequence). This CDR3 is built from 14 residues. Trimming stripped 0 bases from V and 1 base from J, with 6 bases between. Sequencing used T cells isolated from PBMCs. This TCR was sampled from a human donor in good health. This chain uses TRBV19 with TRBJ1-1; no definite D call. The CDR3 DNA is TGTGCCAGTAGTATAGAGTCGGGGAACACTGAAGCTTTCTTT. Translation: CASSIESGNTEAFF.